The clone carrying this TCR beta chain was recorded only once. Seattle cases were enrolled at active infection and followed longitudinally. As handled by the study authors: Reference gene primer amplification gave estimated nucleated cell counts. Data came from immunoSEQ multiplex PCR; TCRdb stores just in-frame clones and leaves some out. That table is the source of V, J and clone size, and D and trimming were worked out from the DNA. The sample shows about 200,000 clones, nearly 90% of them seen only once. This sample was taken from a study of blood T cell repertoires in COVID-19. About the study: PBMCs, B-cell-depleted T cells, or T cells provided the cDNA or gDNA that made up the material.

The sequencing sample was made of peripheral blood. This clonotype was obtained from a man over 45 with COVID-19, enrolled during active disease.

The CDR3 loop is CASSPDILGNTIYF. The CDR3 nucleotides are TGTGCCAGCAGCCCCGACATTCTCGGAAACACCATATATTTT. The chain carries TRBV5-5 and TRBJ1-3, with D hard to call. The V end was cut by 4 bases, the J end by 4 bases, with 12 bases between. Germline lookup yields CDR1 SGHKS and CDR2 YYEKEE (reference sequence). CDR3 length equals 14 residues.